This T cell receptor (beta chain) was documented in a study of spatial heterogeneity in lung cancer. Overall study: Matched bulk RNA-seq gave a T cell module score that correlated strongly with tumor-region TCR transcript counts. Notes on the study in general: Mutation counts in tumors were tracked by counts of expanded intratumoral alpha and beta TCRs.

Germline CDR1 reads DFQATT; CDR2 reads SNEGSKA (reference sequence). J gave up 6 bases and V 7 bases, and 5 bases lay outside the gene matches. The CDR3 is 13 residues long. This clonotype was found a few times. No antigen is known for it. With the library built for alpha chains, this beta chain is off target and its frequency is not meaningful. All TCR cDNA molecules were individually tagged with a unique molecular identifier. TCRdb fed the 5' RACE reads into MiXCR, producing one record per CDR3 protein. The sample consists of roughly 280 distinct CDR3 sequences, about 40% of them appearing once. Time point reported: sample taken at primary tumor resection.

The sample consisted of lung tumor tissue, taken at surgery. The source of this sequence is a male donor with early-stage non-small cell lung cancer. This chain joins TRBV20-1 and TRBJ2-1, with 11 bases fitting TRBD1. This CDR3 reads CSGDGTGGNEQFF. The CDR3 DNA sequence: TGCAGTGGAGACGGGACAGGGGGCAATGAGCAGTTCTTC.